These 18 T cell receptor beta chains originate from one sample sequenced in a study of shared T cell receptors in the human thymus. Method: immunoSEQ multiplex PCR; TCRdb's copy keeps in-frame clones and lacks some. The table shows over 650,000 clones, with 87% occurring only once. The data also belong to a second study, concerning human thymus T cells.

Material: thymocytes. These receptor sequences come from a boy less than two years old with a congenital heart defect.

The chain joins TRBV7-7 to TRBJ2-5; 8 bases agree with TRBD2. The germline V gene has CDR1 SSHAT and CDR2 FNYEAQ (reference sequence). The ends lost 1 base at V and 2 bases at J; junction bases unmatched: 9. The CDR3 runs 17 residues. CDR3 bases: TGTGCCAGCAGCTTAGGGTCGCCTAGCGGGCGACAAGAGACCCAGTACTTC. Residues: CASSLGSPSGRQETQYF.

The V and J genes are TRBV18 and TRBJ1-5; tentatively, D is TRBD1 (6 bases). The CDR3 sequence is 15 residues long. V lost 5 bases to trimming and J lost 2 bases, with 13 bases between them. The germline CDR1 and CDR2 sequences are KGHSH and LQKENI. The CDR3 nucleotides are TGTGCCAGCTCATCCGACAGGACCGGCAATCAGCCCCAGCATTTT. This sequence encodes CASSSDRTGNQPQHF.

V usage is TRBV28 and J usage is TRBJ1-5; TRBD1 matches 10 bases. Germline CDR1 and CDR2: MDHEN and SYDVKM. The CDR3 totals 16 residues. V lost 8 bases, J lost 5 bases, and 12 bases stayed unmatched. Here the CDR3 reads CASFPGGGTGDQPQHF. CDR3 in DNA: TGTGCCAGCTTTCCTGGGGGAGGGACAGGGGATCAGCCCCAGCATTTT.

V and J are TRBV30 and TRBJ2-1; 16 positions match TRBD2. CDR3 size: 15 residues. V lost 5 bases, J lost 9 bases, and 7 bases stayed unmatched. In germline, CDR1 is GTSNPN, CDR2 SVGIG (reference sequence). The CDR3 coding sequence is TGTGCCTGGGCTAAGGGACTAGCGGGAGGGCTTGAGCAGTTCTTC. As protein: CAWAKGLAGGLEQFF.

V gene TRBV30 combines with J gene TRBJ2-1; 11 nucleotides align to TRBD2. The trim removed 0 bases at V and 7 bases at J, leaving 14 bases unmatched. Per the germline V gene, CDR1 is GTSNPN and CDR2 is SVGIG (reference sequence). The CDR3 is 18 amino acids. The CDR3 region is CAWSVNFHSGRAKNEQFF. The CDR3, as DNA: TGTGCCTGGAGTGTAAACTTTCATAGCGGGAGGGCGAAAAATGAGCAGTTCTTC. The full variable domain, with the rest looked up from reference TRBV30 and TRBJ2-1, is SQTIHQWPATLVQPVGSPLSLECTVEGTSNPNLYWYRQAAGRGLQLLFYSVGIGQISSEVPQNLSASRPQDRQFILSSKKLLLSDSGFYLCAWSVNFHSGRAKNEQFFGPGTRLTVL.

This clone was recorded once. This chain uses TRBV18 with TRBJ2-4, with D possibly matching TRBD1 (5 bases). Germline loops: CDR1 KGHSH, CDR2 LQKENI. Trimming stripped 3 bases from V and 1 base from J, with 13 bases between. This CDR3 contains 16 residues. This CDR3 reads CASSPQGNVAKNIQYF. The CDR3, as DNA: TGTGCCAGCTCACCGCAGGGAAATGTGGCCAAAAACATTCAGTACTTC.

The gene calls are TRBV6-6 and TRBJ2-5, with a weak D call TRBD2 (7 bases). This CDR3 is built from 14 residues. Germline assignment: CDR1 MNHNY and CDR2 SVGAGI (reference sequence). V lost 2 bases and J 5 bases, leaving 12 bases between the germline ends. CDR3 nucleotide sequence: TGTGCCAGCAGTTACGAGGGGGGGCCGGAGACCCAGTACTTC. Its translation is CASSYEGGPETQYF.

This chain uses TRBV11-2 with TRBJ1-1, with D hard to call. This CDR3 is built from 13 residues. Germline CDR1 SGHAT, CDR2 FQNNGV. Trimming left V 3 bases short and J 1 base short, with 6 bases between. Written as DNA, the CDR3 is TGTGCCAGCAGCTTCTCTCCGAACACTGAAGCTTTCTTT. Protein: CASSFSPNTEAFF.

The V gene is TRBV12-1, the J gene TRBJ1-6; the table calls TRBD1, which could not be checked here. TRBV12-1 is recorded as a pseudogene. CDR3 length: 17 amino acids. In DNA, the CDR3 is TGTGCCAGCAGCTTATCAGGGTCCCACTCCTATAATTCACCCCTCCACTTT. Its protein product is CASSLSGSHSYNSPLHF.

This clone was picked up a small number of times. Other nucleotide sequences in the sample specify the same CDR3. The chain employs TRBV7-6 and TRBJ2-3; 7 bases match TRBD2. This CDR3 contains 14 residues. From germline, CDR1 is SGHVS and CDR2 FNYEAQ. Trimming removed 0 bases from V and 3 bases from J; junction bases left unmatched: 0. CDR3 bases: TGTGCCAGCAGCTTAGCGGGAGGGACAGATACGCAGTATTTT. Protein product: CASSLAGGTDTQYF. Drawing the rest from reference TRBV7-6 and TRBJ2-3, the complete variable domain is GAGVSQSPRYKVTKRGQDVALRCDPISGHVSLYWYRQALGQGPEFLTYFNYEAQQDKSGLPNDRFSAERPEGSISTLTIQRTEQRDSAMYRCASSLAGGTDTQYFGPGTRLTVL.

Here the CDR3 reads CASSLKAREGNDYNEQFF. The CDR3 DNA is TGTGCCAGCAGCTTGAAGGCTAGAGAGGGTAACGACTACAATGAGCAGTTCTTC. The V call is TRBV11-2, the J call TRBJ2-1; tentative D call: TRBD2 (5 bases). The V and J ends lost 3 bases and 3 bases respectively, with 21 bases between them. CDR3 length: 18 amino acids. CDR1 is SGHAT and CDR2 is FQNNGV in the germline V gene.

The V call is TRBV6-5, the J call TRBJ2-3, with D tentatively TRBD2 (5 bases). The V gene lost 6 bases and the J gene lost 0 bases, with 10 bases spanning the gap. From germline, CDR1 is MNHEY and CDR2 SVGAGI. The CDR3 covers 14 residues. The CDR3, as DNA: TGTGCCAGCAGACTAGGACCTAGCACAGATACGCAGTATTTT. Translated, it gives CASRLGPSTDTQYF.

The chain is built from TRBV14 and TRBJ2-3; D not resolved. Germline CDR1 reads SGHDN; CDR2 reads FVKESK. The CDR3 has 13 residues. V was cut by 2 bases and J by 1 base, with 4 bases left in between. This CDR3 is CASSQSGTDTQYF. The CDR3 bases are TGTGCCAGCAGCCAATCTGGCACAGATACGCAGTATTTT.

The J gene is TRBJ1-1, the V gene TRBV5-1; 7 nucleotides align to TRBD1. V was pared by 1 base and J by 6 bases, with 3 bases of the junction left unmatched. Germline loops: CDR1 SGHRS, CDR2 YFSETQ. The CDR3 contains 13 residues. The DNA of the CDR3 is TGCGCCAGCAGCTTGCGGGACAGCCCTGAAGCTTTCTTT. This translates into CASSLRDSPEAFF.

The V call is TRBV4-1, the J call TRBJ1-4; 8 bases are shared with TRBD1. The CDR3 covers 19 residues. The germline gives CDR1 MGHRA, CDR2 YSYEKL. Germline trimming cut 3 bases from V and 3 bases from J; bases unmatched to any gene: 15. The CDR3 here is CASSHGPRGHRPANEKLFF. CDR3 DNA sequence: TGCGCCAGCAGCCACGGACCCAGGGGGCACCGCCCGGCTAATGAAAAACTGTTTTTT.

CDR3 in amino acids: CASSLPDSGGRQETQYF. The CDR3 nucleotides read TGTGCCAGCAGCTTACCTGATAGCGGGGGGCGACAAGAGACCCAGTACTTC. This chain joins TRBV7-6 and TRBJ2-5; 10 nucleotides match TRBD2. J lost 2 bases, V lost 2 bases, and 8 bases had no gene match. CDR1 is SGHVS and CDR2 is FNYEAQ in the germline V gene. The CDR3 has 17 amino acids.

The chain uses TRBV11-2 and TRBJ2-2; tentative D call: TRBD1 (5 bases). Trimming pared 1 base from V and 0 bases from J, leaving 12 bases between. Germline CDR1 and CDR2: SGHAT and FQNNGV. The CDR3 contains 17 residues. CDR3 DNA sequence: TGTGCCAGCAGCTTAGTTACAGGCTCTACGAACACCGGGGAGCTGTTTTTT. Its protein product is CASSLVTGSTNTGELFF.

The V and J genes are TRBV4-1 and TRBJ1-3; TRBD1 matches at 9 bases. Germline CDR1 is MGHRA and CDR2 is YSYEKL. V lost 3 bases to trimming and J lost 0 bases; unmatched junction nucleotides: 6. This CDR3 is built from 17 residues. The CDR3 protein is CASSHQGQGSSGNTIYF. The CDR3 region has the DNA TGCGCCAGCAGCCACCAGGGACAGGGAAGCTCTGGAAACACCATATATTTT.